This T cell receptor beta chain was identified in a study of blood T cells in healthy people across ages. Through a sample-barcoded 5' primer and a J-beta primer mix, a second PCR was run for 7 to 11 cycles. TCRdb recomputed calls from the 5' RACE reads with MiXCR, one row per CDR3 protein. The sample records around 900,000 distinct CDR3 sequences, roughly 51% being singletons. Donors were healthy Caucasian individuals from Russia aged roughly 6 to 90. PBMCs were isolated at a quantity of at least 6.5 million per sample. Ten or more counts support this clonotype. The antigen is unknown. V gave up 4 bases and J gave up 2 bases; unmatched junction bases: 2. This CDR3 has 14 amino acids. Germline CDR1 and CDR2: ENHRY and SYGVKD. Study-level findings and limits: Without sorted subsets, naive and antigen-experienced compartments could not be conclusively compared.

V and J are TRBV10-3 and TRBJ2-4, with TRBD1 identical over 7 bases. The sequence was collected from a woman aged 55 to 70 in good health. Sequenced input: blood. The CDR3 region is CAISVGGPKNIQYF. Written as DNA, the CDR3 is TGTGCCATCAGTGTAGGGGGCCCCAAAAACATTCAGTACTTC.